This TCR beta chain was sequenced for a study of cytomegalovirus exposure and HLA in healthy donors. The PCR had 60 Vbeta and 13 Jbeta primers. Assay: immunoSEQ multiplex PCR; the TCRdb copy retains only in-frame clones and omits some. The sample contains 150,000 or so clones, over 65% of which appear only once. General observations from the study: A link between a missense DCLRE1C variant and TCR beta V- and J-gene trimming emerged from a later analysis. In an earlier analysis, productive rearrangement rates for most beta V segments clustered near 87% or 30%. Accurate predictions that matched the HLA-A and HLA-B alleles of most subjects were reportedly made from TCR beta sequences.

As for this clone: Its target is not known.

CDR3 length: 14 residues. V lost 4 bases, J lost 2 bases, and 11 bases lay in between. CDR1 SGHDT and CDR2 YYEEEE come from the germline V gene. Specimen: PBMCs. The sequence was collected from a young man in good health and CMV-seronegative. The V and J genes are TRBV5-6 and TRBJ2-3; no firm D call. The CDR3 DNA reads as TGTGCCAGCAGCACCGACATCGACACAGATACGCAGTATTTT. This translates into CASSTDIDTDTQYF.